What follows are 18 T cell receptor beta chains derived from one specimen sequenced in a study of shared clonotypes between healthy human individuals. Sequenced by immunoSEQ multiplex PCR; TCRdb stores in-frame clones only, minus some. The sample includes 2 million to 2.5 million clones, about 95% of them seen just once. Naive CD8 cells comprised CD45RO-negative, CCR7-positively selected cells, excluding terminally differentiated effector memory CD45RA+ cells. The source material was naive CD8+ T cells sorted from blood. Receptor source: a man aged 18-30 years in good health.

This chain links TRBV19 with TRBJ2-3; possibly TRBD1 for D (5 bases). V was pared by 2 bases and J by 1 base, with 10 bases between. CDR3 length: 15 residues. CDR1 and CDR2 (germline): LNHDA, SQIVND (reference sequence). CDR3 residues: CASSIYRLGTDTQYF. DNA of the CDR3: TGTGCCAGTAGTATATACAGGCTCGGCACAGATACGCAGTATTTT. Full variable domain (remainder filled in from reference TRBV19 and TRBJ2-3): DGGITQSPKYLFRKEGQNVTLSCEQNLNHDAMYWYRQDPGQGLRLIYYSQIVNDFQKGDIAEGYSVSREKKESFPLTVTSAQKNPTAFYLCASSIYRLGTDTQYFGPGTRLTVL.

This sequence joins TRBV6-1 and TRBJ2-2, with unresolved D. Germline CDR1 MNHNS, CDR2 SASEGT. V dropped 6 bases and J dropped 7 bases, with 9 bases sitting between them. The CDR3 contains 12 residues. CDR3 residues: CASRSRYGELFF. The CDR3 coding sequence is TGTGCCAGCAGAAGTAGATACGGGGAGCTGTTTTTT.

The chain combines TRBV7-2 with TRBJ2-7; 8 nucleotides align to TRBD2. Germline V gene lookup returns CDR1 SGHTA and CDR2 FQGNSA. The CDR3 consists of 17 residues. After removal of 1 base from V and 2 bases from J, the junction contained 10 bases not matched to a gene. The CDR3 is CASSLVSLAGRAYEQYF. As DNA, the CDR3 is TGTGCCAGCAGCTTAGTGTCGTTAGCGGGGCGTGCCTACGAGCAGTACTTC.

This sequence joins TRBV4-1 and TRBJ2-5; D remains unclear. With 1 base removed from V and 3 bases from J, the gap between germline ends came to 9 bases. The CDR3 is made up of 14 amino acids. Germline CDR1 is MGHRA and CDR2 is YSYEKL. CDR3 sequence: CASSQAWQEETQYF. The CDR3 DNA reads TGCGCCAGCAGCCAAGCTTGGCAGGAAGAGACCCAGTACTTC.

The chain is built from TRBV6-6 and TRBJ2-7, with a weak D call TRBD2 (5 bases). CDR3 size: 16 residues. Trimming cost V 6 bases and J 2 bases, with 20 bases left between them. Per germline, CDR1 MNHNY and CDR2 SVGAGI (reference sequence). CDR3 DNA: TGTGCCAGCAGCTCGGTCCCAGAGGGTATTCCCTACGAGCAGTACTTC. Translation: CASSSVPEGIPYEQYF.

V gene TRBV29-1 combines with J gene TRBJ1-2; TRBD1 aligns across 8 bases. V lost 4 bases to trimming and J lost 0 bases; unmatched junction nucleotides: 7. This CDR3 is built from 15 residues. CDR1 is SQVTM and CDR2 is ANQGSEA in the germline V gene. The CDR3 DNA reads TGCAGCGTTGCAGGGGGCGGAGGGACTAACTATGGCTACACCTTC. This translates into CSVAGGGGTNYGYTF.

This clone showed up just once. The chain has TRBV5-1 and TRBJ2-7, with TRBD2 matching over 9 bases. This CDR3 comprises 14 residues. Germline V gene lookup returns CDR1 SGHRS and CDR2 YFSETQ. V was clipped by 4 bases and J by 3 bases; unmatched bases: 5. CDR3 coding DNA: TGCGCCAGCAGCGCACTAGCGGGTGACTACGAGCAGTACTTC. This encodes CASSALAGDYEQYF.

V and J are TRBV30 and TRBJ1-2; D gene unclear. The ends were cut back, 6 bases at V and 0 bases at J, with 8 bases in the middle. This CDR3 spans 12 amino acids. The germline V gene encodes CDR1 GTSNPN and CDR2 SVGIG (reference sequence). The CDR3 coding sequence is TGTGCCTGTCCAGCAGCTAACTATGGCTACACCTTC. This gives the protein CACPAANYGYTF.

The V call is TRBV7-8, the J call TRBJ2-1, with 9 nucleotides matching TRBD1. The CDR3 extends over 15 amino acids. With V trimmed by 7 bases and J by 7 bases, 11 bases remained unmatched. Looked up from germline, CDR1 is SGHVS and CDR2 is FQNEAQ. CDR3 in DNA: TGTGCCAGCACCTCGGGGGACAGGGTCGATAATGAGCAGTTCTTC. This sequence encodes CASTSGDRVDNEQFF. Filled out from reference TRBV7-8 and TRBJ2-1, the complete variable domain reads GAGVSQSPRYKVAKRGQDVALRCDPISGHVSLFWYQQALGQGPEFLTYFQNEAQLDKSGLPSDRFFAERPEGSVSTLKIQRTQQEDSAVYLCASTSGDRVDNEQFFGPGTRLTVL.

The rearrangement joins TRBV19 to TRBJ1-1; a possible D gene is TRBD1 (5 bases). The CDR3 contains 13 residues. The germline V gene has CDR1 LNHDA and CDR2 SQIVND (reference sequence). V gave up 3 bases and J gave up 6 bases, with 11 bases separating them. CDR3 coding DNA: TGTGCCAGTAGTATCTGGGGCACTCCTGAAGCTTTCTTT. Amino acids: CASSIWGTPEAFF.

The gene calls are TRBV28 and TRBJ2-1; D remains unclear. V was shortened by 2 bases and J by 4 bases, with 6 bases between the two germline ends. The germline V gene encodes CDR1 MDHEN and CDR2 SYDVKM. This CDR3 has 13 residues. CDR3 loop: CASSLPVYNEQFF. DNA of the CDR3: TGTGCCAGCAGTTTACCAGTTTACAATGAGCAGTTCTTC.

This chain links TRBV5-6 with TRBJ1-3, with TRBD1 as a possible D gene (5 bases). CDR3 length equals 18 residues. Looked up from germline, CDR1 is SGHDT and CDR2 is YYEEEE. The germline V and J ends were trimmed by 0 bases and 0 bases, with 16 bases remaining between them. CDR3 protein: CASSLVWAGSLSGNTIYF. In DNA, the CDR3 is TGTGCCAGCAGCTTGGTGTGGGCAGGGTCTCTCTCTGGAAACACCATATATTTT. The entire variable domain, with the rest obtained from reference TRBV5-6 and TRBJ1-3, is as follows: DAGVTQSPTHLIKTRGQQVTLRCSPKSGHDTVSWYQQALGQGPQFIFQYYEEEERQRGNFPDRFSGHQFPNYSSELNVNALLLGDSALYLCASSLVWAGSLSGNTIYFGEGSWLTVV.

V and J are TRBV5-8 and TRBJ2-7; the D call may be TRBD1 or TRBD2 (5 bases each). V lost 4 bases, J lost 0 bases, and 11 bases lay in between. There are 14 residues in the CDR3. Germline V lookup: CDR1 SGHTS, CDR2 YDEGEE. The CDR3 region has the DNA TGTGCCAGCAGCCCGGGACGGAGCTCCTACGAGCAGTACTTC. It yields the protein CASSPGRSSYEQYF.

This clone was picked up one time. V gene TRBV2 combines with J gene TRBJ2-7; D not resolved. The germline gives CDR1 SNHLY, CDR2 FYNNEI. V gave up 5 bases and J gave up 4 bases, with 18 bases separating them. CDR3 length: 15 amino acids. The CDR3 sequence: CASSLPQESLYEQYF. The CDR3 DNA follows: TGTGCCAGCAGTTTACCTCAGGAGTCCCTGTACGAGCAGTACTTC.

The CDR3 sequence: CASSLGDIFYEQYF. The CDR3 DNA reads as TGTGCCAGCAGTTTAGGGGACATCTTCTACGAGCAGTACTTC. The rearrangement joins TRBV28 to TRBJ2-7; D is possibly TRBD1 (6 bases). Germline V gene sequence: CDR1 MDHEN, CDR2 SYDVKM. The CDR3 runs to 14 residues. V was cut by 2 bases and J by 3 bases, with 11 bases left in between.

This chain uses TRBV27 with TRBJ2-3; the D call may be TRBD1 or TRBD2 (7 bases each). Deletions cut 6 bases from V and 0 bases from J, with 22 bases between. The CDR3 is 18 residues long. Germline values: CDR1 MNHEY, CDR2 SMNVEV (reference sequence). In nucleotides, the CDR3 is TGTGCCAGCAGCACGGAGCCCCGAGCGGGACAGAGCACAGATACGCAGTATTTT. This translates into CASSTEPRAGQSTDTQYF.

This sequence joins TRBV11-3 and TRBJ1-1; possibly TRBD1 for D (6 bases). CDR1 SGHNT and CDR2 YENEEA come from the germline V gene. Trimming took 1 base from V and 6 from J, leaving 15 bases between them. The CDR3 is 15 residues long. The CDR3 nucleotides read TGTGCCAGCAGCTTAGGTTCCGGGACACCCCCTGAAGCTTTCTTT. This codes for CASSLGSGTPPEAFF.

The chain recombines TRBV6-1 with TRBJ2-1, with TRBD1 as a possible D gene (6 bases). This CDR3 is built from 14 residues. Per germline, CDR1 MNHNS and CDR2 SASEGT. The V and J ends lost 2 bases and 9 bases respectively, with 14 bases between them. Written as DNA, the CDR3 is TGTGCCAGCAGTGAAACCGGGACACTGGGTGAGCAGTTCTTC. It is translated as CASSETGTLGEQFF.